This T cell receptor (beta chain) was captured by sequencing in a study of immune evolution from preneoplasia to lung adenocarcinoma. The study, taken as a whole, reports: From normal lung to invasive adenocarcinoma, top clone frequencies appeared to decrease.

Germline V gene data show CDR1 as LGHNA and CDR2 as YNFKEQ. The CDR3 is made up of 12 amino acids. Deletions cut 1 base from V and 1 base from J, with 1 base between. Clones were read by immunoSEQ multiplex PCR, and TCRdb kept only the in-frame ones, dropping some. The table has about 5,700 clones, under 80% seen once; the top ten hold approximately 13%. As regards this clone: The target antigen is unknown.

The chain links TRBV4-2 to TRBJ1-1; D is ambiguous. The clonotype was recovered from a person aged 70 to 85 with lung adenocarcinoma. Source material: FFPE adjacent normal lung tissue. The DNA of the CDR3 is TGTGCCAGCAGCCAAGGGAACACTGAAGCTTTCTTT. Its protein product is CASSQGNTEAFF.